This T cell receptor (beta chain) was sequenced during a study of memory CD4+ T cells and cytomegalovirus serostatus. Profiling relied on immunoSEQ multiplex PCR, and the TCRdb table lists in-frame clones only, not all of them. The sample lists about 57,000 clones, around 79% occurring once. This clone appeared once. The sort gate was single viable CD3+CD4+CD8-CD45RO+ cells for memory CD4+ T cells. Deletions cut 5 bases from V and 5 bases from J, with 12 bases between. Germline V lookup: CDR1 SGHTA, CDR2 FQGNSA. The CDR3 contains 13 residues. This sequence was found in an adult in good health and CMV-seronegative. Sequencing was performed on memory CD4+ T cells from blood. The chain is built from TRBV7-2 and TRBJ1-2; a possible D gene is TRBD1 (6 bases). CDR3 loop: CASSPRTAYGYTF. As DNA, the CDR3 is TGTGCCAGCAGCCCCCGGACAGCTTATGGCTACACCTTC.